These 27 T cell receptor beta chains were sequenced from one sample in a study of OX40 agonist ivuxolimab in advanced cancers. Profiled with immunoSEQ multiplex PCR; TCRdb holds only in-frame clones, not every one. The data show 70,000 to 100,000 clones, 85% to 90% seen once. The sample consisted of CD4+ or CD8+ T cells sorted from blood, taken in a trial of the OX40 agonist ivuxolimab. Every receptor here comes from an adult with an advanced solid tumor such as melanoma, head and neck, liver or kidney cancer.

CDR3 nucleotide sequence: TGTGCCAGCAGCTTTTCCGGGACAGCCAGCACAGATACGCAGTATTTT. Translation gives CASSFSGTASTDTQYF. The rearrangement uses TRBV7-3 and TRBJ2-3, with 7 bases lining up with TRBD1. Germline trimming cut 3 bases from V and 0 bases from J; bases unmatched to any gene: 6. The CDR3 covers 16 residues. Germline assignment: CDR1 SGHTA and CDR2 FQGTGA.

This rearrangement joins TRBV19 to TRBJ2-2; the match to TRBD2 covers 13 bases. The V gene's germline CDR1 is LNHDA and CDR2 SQIVND (reference sequence). The CDR3 has 16 amino acids. V shed 3 bases and J 6 bases; nucleotides not matched to a gene: 4. CDR3 region: CASSIPTSGRAGELFF. CDR3 DNA: TGTGCCAGTAGTATTCCCACTAGCGGGAGGGCCGGGGAGCTGTTTTTT.

The V call is TRBV6-1, the J call TRBJ2-1; possibly TRBD1 or TRBD2 for D (6 bases each). The CDR3 is 18 amino acids. The germline V and J ends were trimmed by 4 bases and 4 bases, with 23 bases remaining between them. Germline V gene lookup returns CDR1 MNHNS and CDR2 SASEGT. The CDR3 sequence: CASSGSGGGPSLYNEQFF. Written as DNA, the CDR3 is TGTGCCAGCAGTGGATCCGGTGGGGGGCCCTCCCTTTACAATGAGCAGTTCTTC.

This clone was seen a few times. The V gene is TRBV5-1, the J gene TRBJ2-2; 11 bases align to TRBD2. The germline CDR1 and CDR2 sequences are SGHRS and YFSETQ. The CDR3 covers 19 residues. Losses at the gene ends were 0 bases for V and 3 bases for J; bases not matched to a gene: 10. The CDR3: CASSLARSGRAQYTGELFF. The CDR3 DNA follows: TGCGCCAGCAGCTTGGCCCGTAGCGGGAGGGCTCAGTACACCGGGGAGCTGTTTTTT.

The V call is TRBV2, the J call TRBJ1-3; 7 positions agree with TRBD1. The CDR3 loop spans 15 amino acids. Per the germline V gene, CDR1 is SNHLY and CDR2 is FYNNEI. The V segment lost 4 bases and the J segment 2 bases; nucleotides outside the gene matches: 5. In DNA form, the CDR3 reads TGTGCCAGCAGTGTACAGGGGACCGCTGGAAACACCATATATTTT. This encodes CASSVQGTAGNTIYF.

In this sample, this clone turned up once. The chain combines TRBV5-4 with TRBJ1-2, with 7 bases fitting TRBD1. The CDR3 is 15 amino acids. V gave up 6 bases and J gave up 5 bases; unmatched junction bases: 13. Germline assignment: CDR1 SGHNT and CDR2 YYREEE (reference sequence). CDR3 nucleotides: TGTGCCAGCACCCACCTCGACAGGGTGGGGTATGGCTACACCTTC. The encoded protein is CASTHLDRVGYGYTF. Looking up the rest from reference TRBV5-4 and TRBJ1-2 gives the full variable domain: ETGVTQSPTHLIKTRGQQVTLRCSSQSGHNTVSWYQQALGQGPQFIFQYYREEENGRGNFPPRFSGLQFPNYSSELNVNALELDDSALYLCASTHLDRVGYGYTFGSGTRLTVV.

This rearrangement joins TRBV11-2 to TRBJ2-1; 13 bases are shared with TRBD2. The CDR3 contains 13 residues. Germline CDR1 and CDR2: SGHAT and FQNNGV. Losses at the gene ends were 5 bases for V and 15 bases for J; bases not matched to a gene: 7. CDR3 sequence reads: CASSPGLAGVWFF. In DNA, the CDR3 is TGTGCCAGCAGCCCAGGACTAGCGGGAGTTTGGTTCTTC.

This clone was seen only a few times. The chain couples TRBV19 to TRBJ2-7, with 8 bases matching TRBD2. CDR1 LNHDA and CDR2 SQIVND come from the germline V gene (reference sequence). After removal of 5 bases from V and 2 bases from J, the junction contained 8 bases not matched to a gene. The CDR3 sequence is 15 residues long. CDR3 amino acids: CASSFRGGRTYEQYF. CDR3 bases: TGTGCCAGTAGTTTCCGGGGGGGTCGCACCTACGAGCAGTACTTC.

The gene calls are TRBV30 and TRBJ1-3; D gene uncertain. The germline V and J ends were trimmed by 6 bases and 0 bases, with 12 bases remaining between them. From germline, CDR1 is GTSNPN and CDR2 SVGIG (reference sequence). The CDR3 is made up of 14 amino acids. CDR3 coding DNA: TGTGCCTGTTATTTAGCTCCCTCTGGAAACACCATATATTTT. Amino acids: CACYLAPSGNTIYF.

CDR3 loop: CASSELSGNTIYF. The CDR3 region has the DNA TGCGCCAGCAGTGAGCTTTCTGGAAACACCATATATTTT. The chain joins TRBV10-2 to TRBJ1-3; D not resolved. The length of the CDR3 is 13 residues. Germline lookup yields CDR1 WSHSY and CDR2 SAAADI. Deletions cut 2 bases from V and 1 base from J, with 3 bases between.

The chain recombines TRBV27 with TRBJ1-6; D ambiguous. CDR1 is MNHEY, CDR2 SMNVEV, per germline (reference sequence). V was cut by 6 bases and J by 7 bases, with 13 bases left in between. CDR3 length equals 14 residues. The CDR3 region is CASRRTAGNSPLHF. As DNA, the CDR3 is TGTGCCAGCAGGAGGACCGCGGGGAATTCACCCCTCCACTTT.

The V call is TRBV7-3, the J call TRBJ1-1; 7 bases are a match to TRBD1. V gave up 2 bases and J gave up 2 bases; unmatched junction bases: 5. Germline V CDR1 and CDR2: SGHTA, FQGTGA. CDR3 length: 15 residues. The DNA for the CDR3 is TGTGCCAGCAGCTTAGGGGACAGATTAAACACTGAAGCTTTCTTT. Protein sequence: CASSLGDRLNTEAFF.

V gene TRBV7-2 combines with J gene TRBJ2-6; no definite D call. CDR3 size: 16 residues. Germline V gene lookup returns CDR1 SGHTA and CDR2 FQGNSA. The V gene lost 5 bases and the J gene lost 4 bases, with 15 bases spanning the gap. CDR3 loop: CASSPSVRAGANVLTF. CDR3 DNA: TGTGCCAGCAGCCCCTCGGTACGCGCCGGGGCCAACGTCCTGACTTTC.

The V and J genes are TRBV18 and TRBJ2-7; D is ambiguous. V was pared by 0 bases and J by 3 bases, with 6 bases between. This CDR3 is 13 amino acids long. The V gene's germline CDR1 is KGHSH and CDR2 LQKENI. CDR3 DNA sequence: TGTGCCAGCTCACCACCCGGCGGCTACGAGCAGTACTTC. Its translation: CASSPPGGYEQYF. Combining the CDR3 with reference TRBV18 and TRBJ2-7 gives the whole variable domain NAGVMQNPRHLVRRRGQEARLRCSPMKGHSHVYWYRQLPEEGLKFMVYLQKENIIDESGMPKERFSAEFPKEGPSILRIQQVVRGDSAAYFCASSPPGGYEQYFGPGTRLTVT.

The rearrangement uses TRBV28 and TRBJ1-3, with D hard to call. In germline, CDR1 is MDHEN, CDR2 SYDVKM. The CDR3 covers 14 residues. Trimming pared 3 bases from V and 1 base from J, leaving 7 bases between. The CDR3 DNA sequence: TGTGCCAGCAGTTTTTTGAGATCTGGAAACACCATATATTTT. Amino acids: CASSFLRSGNTIYF.

This rearrangement joins TRBV7-9 to TRBJ2-5, with 8 bases lining up with TRBD1. The CDR3 spans 16 residues. The germline CDR1 and CDR2 sequences are SEHNR and FQNEAQ (reference sequence). J lost 5 bases, V lost 1 base, and 9 bases had no gene match. The CDR3 spells CASSLEVRGRGETQYF. The CDR3 coding sequence is TGTGCCAGCAGCTTAGAGGTCAGGGGGCGCGGGGAGACCCAGTACTTC.

CDR3 amino acids: CASSLGAGAYGYTF. CDR3 DNA sequence: TGTGCCAGCAGCTTAGGGGCCGGAGCATATGGCTACACCTTC. The chain is built from TRBV11-2 and TRBJ1-2; D not certain. This CDR3 is 14 amino acids long. Germline values: CDR1 SGHAT, CDR2 FQNNGV. V lost 1 base and J 5 bases, leaving 11 bases between the germline ends.

This clone was seen a single time. The rearrangement links TRBV6-5 to TRBJ2-7, with D perhaps TRBD1 (6 bases). With 2 bases removed from V and 2 bases from J, the gap between germline ends came to 7 bases. This CDR3 region has 13 residues. CDR1 is MNHEY and CDR2 is SVGAGI in the germline V gene. The CDR3 is CASSYQGPYEQYF. Here the CDR3 DNA reads TGTGCCAGCAGTTACCAGGGGCCCTACGAGCAGTACTTC.

The rearrangement joins TRBV2 to TRBJ2-1, with 11 nucleotides matching TRBD2. V shed 10 bases, J shed 4 bases, and the junction held 9 bases outside the gene matches. The CDR3 extends over 15 amino acids. Germline CDR1 and CDR2: SNHLY and FYNNEI. The CDR3 sequence is CATTAGTSGYNEQFF. Written as DNA, the CDR3 is TGTGCCACCACAGCCGGGACTAGCGGATACAATGAGCAGTTCTTC.

This chain's CDR3 is CASSLGPARSGANVLTF. CDR3 sequence (DNA): TGCGCCAGCAGCTTGGGACCGGCCCGCTCTGGGGCCAACGTCCTGACTTTC. The chain uses TRBV5-1 and TRBJ2-6, with D unresolved. V was trimmed by 0 bases and J by 0 bases, leaving 10 bases between them. Germline loops: CDR1 SGHRS, CDR2 YFSETQ. There are 17 residues in the CDR3.

The chain employs TRBV6-1 and TRBJ1-4, with TRBD1 as a possible D gene (5 bases). Germline V gene data show CDR1 as MNHNS and CDR2 as SASEGT. V gave up 6 bases and J gave up 5 bases, with 13 bases separating them. The CDR3 consists of 14 residues. The CDR3 region has the DNA TGTGCCAGCAGCGTTCAGGGTAGCAATGAAAAACTGTTTTTT. It is translated as CASSVQGSNEKLFF.

This chain joins TRBV5-1 and TRBJ1-1; D may be TRBD1 (6 bases). CDR1 SGHRS and CDR2 YFSETQ come from the germline V gene. This CDR3 contains 14 residues. V lost 2 bases and J 1 base, leaving 9 bases between the germline ends. Written as DNA, the CDR3 is TGCGCCAGCAGCTTTGGGGGGGCGAACACTGAAGCTTTCTTT. Protein: CASSFGGANTEAFF.

The CDR3 sequence: CASSLSLASNTGELFF. CDR3 coding DNA: TGCGCCAGCAGCCTGAGCCTAGCGTCGAACACCGGGGAGCTGTTTTTT. The chain has TRBV5-1 and TRBJ2-2; tentative D call: TRBD2 (6 bases). The germline gives CDR1 SGHRS, CDR2 YFSETQ. Trimming took 4 bases from V and 0 from J, leaving 13 bases between them. This CDR3 spans 16 amino acids. The whole variable domain, remainder taken from reference TRBV5-1 and TRBJ2-2, is KAGVTQTPRYLIKTRGQQVTLSCSPISGHRSVSWYQQTPGQGLQFLFEYFSETQRNKGNFPGRFSGRQFSNSRSEMNVSTLELGDSALYLCASSLSLASNTGELFFGEGSRLTVL.

The V and J genes are TRBV29-1 and TRBJ1-3; no definite D call. The length of the CDR3 is 12 residues. Germline CDR1 reads SQVTM; CDR2 reads ANQGSEA. With 0 bases removed from V and 5 bases from J, the gap between germline ends came to 5 bases. The CDR3 protein is CSVEDDRNTIYF. The CDR3 DNA reads as TGCAGCGTTGAAGATGATCGAAACACCATATATTTT.

V is TRBV18 and J is TRBJ1-4; D remains unclear. CDR1 is KGHSH and CDR2 is LQKENI in the germline V gene. Trimming removed 5 bases from V and 7 bases from J, with 11 bases in between. This CDR3 comprises 13 residues. The CDR3 sequence is CASSTGPSEKLFF. CDR3 coding DNA: TGTGCCAGCTCAACTGGACCGTCTGAAAAACTGTTTTTT.

The rearrangement links TRBV5-1 to TRBJ2-2, with D perhaps matching TRBD2 (6 bases). The CDR3 loop spans 15 amino acids. V was pared by 1 base and J by 7 bases, with 14 bases between. Germline V CDR1 and CDR2: SGHRS, YFSETQ. CDR3 sequence (DNA): TGCGCCAGCAGCTTGAGGTCGGGAGACGTCGGGGAGCTGTTTTTT. Its translation: CASSLRSGDVGELFF.

The rearrangement joins TRBV7-9 to TRBJ1-2; D is ambiguous. The CDR3 extends over 14 amino acids. Trimming took off 6 bases at V and 0 bases at J, with 11 bases between the two ends. Germline V gene sequence: CDR1 SEHNR, CDR2 FQNEAQ (reference sequence). CDR3 amino acids: CASRRRTSNYGYTF. The DNA of the CDR3 is TGTGCCAGCAGACGTCGAACTTCTAACTATGGCTACACCTTC.